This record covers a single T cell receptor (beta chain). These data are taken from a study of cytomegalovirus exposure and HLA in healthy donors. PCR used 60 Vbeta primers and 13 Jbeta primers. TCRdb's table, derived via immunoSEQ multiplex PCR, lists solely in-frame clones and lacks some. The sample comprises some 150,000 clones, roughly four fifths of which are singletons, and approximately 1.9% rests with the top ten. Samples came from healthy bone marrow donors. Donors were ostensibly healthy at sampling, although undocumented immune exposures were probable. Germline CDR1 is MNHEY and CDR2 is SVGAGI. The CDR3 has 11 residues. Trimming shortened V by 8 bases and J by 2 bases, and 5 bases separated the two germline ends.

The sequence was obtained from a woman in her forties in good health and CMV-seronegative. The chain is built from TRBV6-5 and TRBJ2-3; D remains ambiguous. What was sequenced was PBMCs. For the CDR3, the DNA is TGTGCCAGCGGCTCCACAGATACGCAGTATTTT. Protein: CASGSTDTQYF.